The rows below give T cell receptor beta chains drawn from one sample of a study of blood T cell repertoires in COVID-19. Sequencing was performed with immunoSEQ multiplex PCR; in TCRdb, only in-frame clones are kept and a portion is missing. The table lists approximately 26,000 clones, roughly 84% of them singletons. Sample: peripheral blood. The origin of the receptors is a human donor in a cohort sampled during active COVID-19. The donor label of this sample is uncertain. The conserved cysteine and the conserved F or W are not part of the CDR3 here. Fields, in order: J gene, V gene, CDR3 protein.

j_call: TRBJ1-2; v_call: TRBV9; cdr3_aa: ASSGGQGSYGYT
j_call: TRBJ2-7; v_call: TRBV6-1; cdr3_aa: ASSAGAKSGGRSGEQY
j_call: TRBJ1-1; v_call: TRBV7-3; cdr3_aa: ASSPGTGAEAF
j_call: TRBJ2-3; v_call: TRBV29-1; cdr3_aa: SLWEGTDTQY
j_call: TRBJ2-7; v_call: TRBV5-1; cdr3_aa: ASSPFEGDEQY
j_call: TRBJ1-2; v_call: TRBV3-1/TRBV3-2; cdr3_aa: ASSPESRGGYT
j_call: TRBJ1-5; v_call: TRBV28; cdr3_aa: ASNTQGKLSQPQH
j_call: TRBJ1-3; v_call: TRBV5-1; cdr3_aa: ASSLQGALSGNTIY
j_call: TRBJ2-2; v_call: TRBV7-2; cdr3_aa: ASGEVSTGELF
j_call: TRBJ1-2; v_call: TRBV11-2; cdr3_aa: ASSLDTGQGMNGYT
j_call: TRBJ2-7; v_call: TRBV5-1; cdr3_aa: ASSLEAKISYEQY
j_call: TRBJ2-5; v_call: TRBV5-1; cdr3_aa: ASSPGTGGKETQY
j_call: TRBJ2-1; v_call: TRBV6-5; cdr3_aa: ASSYLSGSSYNEQF
j_call: TRBJ2-3; v_call: TRBV29-1; cdr3_aa: SVALGAIGTDTQY
j_call: TRBJ1-1; v_call: TRBV7-9; cdr3_aa: ASRTGTGRNTEAF
j_call: TRBJ2-3; v_call: TRBV7-3; cdr3_aa: ASSSSPLSTQY
j_call: TRBJ1-1; v_call: TRBV5-4; cdr3_aa: ASSLGGGTEAF
j_call: TRBJ2-2; v_call: TRBV7-2; cdr3_aa: ASSLAAGGNTGELF
j_call: TRBJ2-5; v_call: TRBV19; cdr3_aa: ASSIASGQETQY
j_call: TRBJ2-7; v_call: TRBV4-1; cdr3_aa: ASSQVIQGYEQY
j_call: TRBJ2-7; v_call: TRBV28; cdr3_aa: ASSLLVPGGGYEQY
j_call: TRBJ2-3; v_call: TRBV25-1; cdr3_aa: ASRDSTSTDTQY
j_call: TRBJ2-5; v_call: TRBV27; cdr3_aa: ASTRTGLLQETQY
j_call: TRBJ2-1; v_call: TRBV6-6; cdr3_aa: ASKGNEQF
j_call: TRBJ1-6; v_call: TRBV6-5; cdr3_aa: ASRATGSPPLH
j_call: TRBJ1-2; v_call: TRBV3-1/TRBV3-2; cdr3_aa: ASSQAGWGVSDYGYT
j_call: TRBJ2-3; v_call: TRBV5-1; cdr3_aa: ASSSQPLSGGAEDTQY
j_call: TRBJ1-6; v_call: TRBV2; cdr3_aa: ASNRERVYSPLH
j_call: TRBJ1-5; v_call: TRBV12-3/TRBV12-4; cdr3_aa: ASSYRDYQPQH
j_call: TRBJ1-6; v_call: TRBV28; cdr3_aa: ASSLGRSPLH
j_call: TRBJ2-7; v_call: TRBV10-3; cdr3_aa: AAGRGDPYEQY
j_call: TRBJ2-3; v_call: TRBV2; cdr3_aa: ASSEQGLLSDTQY
j_call: TRBJ1-6; v_call: TRBV7-2; cdr3_aa: ASSFYGGGSPLH
j_call: TRBJ1-2; v_call: TRBV6-4; cdr3_aa: ASRPGQGVGYGYT
j_call: TRBJ1-1; v_call: TRBV4-3; cdr3_aa: ASSQDPRNTEAF
j_call: TRBJ2-3; v_call: TRBV27; cdr3_aa: ASSPFQPGTSVPDTQY
j_call: TRBJ1-2; v_call: TRBV6-1; cdr3_aa: ASSERTEVTGYT
j_call: TRBJ2-3; v_call: TRBV2; cdr3_aa: ASSEGRGGARDTQY
j_call: TRBJ2-5; v_call: TRBV5-8; cdr3_aa: ASSRRGGGPRETQY
j_call: TRBJ1-2; v_call: TRBV19; cdr3_aa: ASSNGAGGYT
j_call: TRBJ1-5; v_call: TRBV19; cdr3_aa: ATTVAEPNQPQH
j_call: TRBJ1-1; v_call: TRBV19; cdr3_aa: ASSRTGIWGFMNTEAF
j_call: TRBJ2-5; v_call: TRBV3-1/TRBV3-2; cdr3_aa: ASSQDTGLAGLETQY
j_call: TRBJ2-7; v_call: TRBV5-1; cdr3_aa: ASSLAPNRATYEQY
j_call: TRBJ2-7; v_call: TRBV4-1; cdr3_aa: ASSQDVIFVEQY
j_call: TRBJ1-4; v_call: TRBV13; cdr3_aa: ASSLGRVQGGEKLF
j_call: TRBJ2-2; v_call: TRBV5-1; cdr3_aa: ASSLRLAGATGELF
j_call: TRBJ1-4; v_call: TRBV18; cdr3_aa: ASSPLSQNNEKLF
j_call: TRBJ2-3; v_call: TRBV12-3/TRBV12-4; cdr3_aa: ASSYPGSQY
j_call: TRBJ1-2; v_call: TRBV6-5; cdr3_aa: ASTQTGGVGYT
j_call: TRBJ2-2; v_call: TRBV5-6; cdr3_aa: ASSLKQGRVGELF
j_call: TRBJ1-2; v_call: TRBV5-5; cdr3_aa: ASSLVLGAGYT
j_call: TRBJ1-4; v_call: TRBV10-1; cdr3_aa: ASSERRVGEKLF
j_call: TRBJ2-5; v_call: TRBV7-8; cdr3_aa: ASSSRNPTRAETQY
j_call: TRBJ2-3; v_call: TRBV19; cdr3_aa: ASSSGGTDTQY
j_call: TRBJ2-3; v_call: TRBV5-4; cdr3_aa: ASSWTADTQY
j_call: TRBJ2-7; v_call: TRBV7-2; cdr3_aa: ASSEGGSSYEQY
j_call: TRBJ2-1; v_call: TRBV5-1; cdr3_aa: ASSLGAGVGNEQF
j_call: TRBJ1-6; v_call: TRBV5-1; cdr3_aa: ASVPGGGNSPLH
j_call: TRBJ1-4; v_call: TRBV28; cdr3_aa: ASRPDRVSEKLF